The 29 T cell receptor beta chains below were found in one sample sequenced in a study of shared clonotypes between healthy human individuals. The data were produced by immunoSEQ multiplex PCR, yet TCRdb's version contains in-frame clones alone and is incomplete. The sample consists of 550,000 to 700,000 clones, around three quarters of them appearing once. The source material was memory CD4+ T cells sorted from blood. As for subset: CD45RA-negative fraction. These receptors came from a woman in her thirties in good health.

This clone appeared once. The chain employs TRBV6-1 and TRBJ1-5; D is possibly TRBD1 (5 bases). V was cut by 0 bases and J by 2 bases, with 8 bases left in between. Germline lookup yields CDR1 MNHNS and CDR2 SASEGT. The length of the CDR3 is 15 residues. CDR3 nucleotides: TGTGCCAGCAGTGAAGCTAGGGGCCGCAATCAGCCCCAGCATTTT. This gives the protein CASSEARGRNQPQHF.

V is TRBV27 and J is TRBJ2-7; D is unresolved. This CDR3 has 16 residues. Germline V gene lookup returns CDR1 MNHEY and CDR2 SMNVEV (reference sequence). V was clipped by 2 bases and J by 0 bases, with 14 bases between them. The CDR3, as DNA: TGTGCCAGCAGTTTAAGGGTGTCGGTATTCTCCTACGAGCAGTACTTC. Its translation: CASSLRVSVFSYEQYF.

The chain recombines TRBV7-2 with TRBJ1-2; a weak D match, TRBD1 (5 bases). Germline V gene sequence: CDR1 SGHTA, CDR2 FQGNSA. This CDR3 region has 14 residues. With 4 bases removed from V and 2 bases from J, the gap between germline ends came to 11 bases. CDR3 nucleotide sequence: TGTGCCAGCAGCTGGGCGGACACGAACTATGGCTACACCTTC. It codes for CASSWADTNYGYTF.

This sequence joins TRBV5-4 and TRBJ2-2; a weak D match, TRBD2 (5 bases). CDR3 size: 13 residues. Germline V gives CDR1 SGHNT, CDR2 YYREEE (reference sequence). The V gene lost 0 bases and the J gene lost 6 bases, with 6 bases spanning the gap. The chain's CDR3 is CASSLARAGELFF. Written as DNA, the CDR3 is TGTGCCAGCAGCTTGGCGAGGGCCGGGGAGCTGTTTTTT. The complete variable domain, with remaining parts taken from reference TRBV5-4 and TRBJ2-2, reads ETGVTQSPTHLIKTRGQQVTLRCSSQSGHNTVSWYQQALGQGPQFIFQYYREEENGRGNFPPRFSGLQFPNYSSELNVNALELDDSALYLCASSLARAGELFFGEGSRLTVL.

This chain connects TRBV7-9 to TRBJ2-3, with 7 bases lining up with TRBD1. The CDR3 sequence is 16 residues long. V gave up 6 bases and J gave up 2 bases; unmatched junction bases: 11. Per the germline V gene, CDR1 is SEHNR and CDR2 is FQNEAQ (reference sequence). CDR3 region: CASSFMGQIFTDTQYF. CDR3 in DNA: TGTGCCAGCAGTTTTATGGGACAGATTTTCACAGATACGCAGTATTTT.

The chain recombines TRBV28 with TRBJ1-6, with 10 nucleotides matching TRBD1. V gave up 8 bases and J gave up 8 bases; unmatched junction bases: 6. This CDR3 has 14 amino acids. Germline V gives CDR1 MDHEN, CDR2 SYDVKM. The CDR3 coding sequence is TGTGCCAGCCAAGGGACAGGGGTTGATTCACCCCTCCACTTT. This sequence encodes CASQGTGVDSPLHF.

The chain joins TRBV27 to TRBJ2-1; the D gene is possibly TRBD2 (5 bases). CDR3 size: 13 residues. Germline V gives CDR1 MNHEY, CDR2 SMNVEV (reference sequence). Trimming stripped 2 bases from V and 3 bases from J, with 5 bases between. CDR3 coding DNA: TGTGCCAGCAGTTTAGACTACTACAATGAGCAGTTCTTC. Its translation is CASSLDYYNEQFF.

This clone was detected a few times. This CDR3 reads CASSPTVLSNQPQHF. The CDR3 DNA reads TGTGCCAGCAGCCCGACAGTTCTTAGCAATCAGCCCCAGCATTTT. The chain uses TRBV7-2 and TRBJ1-5; TRBD1 is a possible D gene (5 bases). This CDR3 is built from 15 residues. Between the trimmed V and J ends, which lost 5 bases and 0 bases, there was a span of 11 bases. Germline CDR1 and CDR2: SGHTA and FQGNSA.

V is TRBV30 and J is TRBJ2-3; D is uncertain. V was pared by 0 bases and J by 2 bases, with 15 bases between. This CDR3 is built from 16 residues. Germline-derived CDR1 and CDR2 are GTSNPN and SVGIG (reference sequence). The CDR3 spells CAWSVHSTKITDTQYF. DNA of the CDR3: TGTGCCTGGAGTGTACACAGCACCAAGATCACAGATACGCAGTATTTT.

This clone came up once. This chain connects TRBV27 to TRBJ1-1; no definite D call. V gave up 1 base and J gave up 0 bases, with 3 bases separating them. The CDR3 totals 13 residues. CDR1 is MNHEY, CDR2 SMNVEV, per germline (reference sequence). CDR3 in amino acids: CASSLFMNTEAFF. The CDR3 DNA reads TGTGCCAGCAGTTTATTCATGAACACTGAAGCTTTCTTT.

This clone was counted many times. This rearrangement joins TRBV28 to TRBJ1-5; 10 nucleotides agree with TRBD1. The V segment lost 6 bases and the J segment 6 bases; nucleotides outside the gene matches: 5. CDR3 size: 14 residues. Germline CDR1 is MDHEN and CDR2 is SYDVKM. The CDR3 region has the DNA TGTGCCAGCAGACCGGGACAGGGGACTCAGCCCCAGCATTTT. Translating it yields CASRPGQGTQPQHF.

The CDR3 DNA sequence: TGTGCCAGCAGACAAATCGGCCTAGCGGGTTCGGATACGCAGTATTTT. Residues: CASRQIGLAGSDTQYF. V usage is TRBV27 and J usage is TRBJ2-3; TRBD2 matches 8 bases. The V and J ends lost 6 bases and 6 bases, in that order; junction bases with no gene match: 14. This CDR3 spans 16 amino acids. CDR1 MNHEY and CDR2 SMNVEV come from the germline V gene (reference sequence).

This clone was seen at least ten times. The rearrangement uses TRBV10-3 and TRBJ2-2; D call uncertain. This CDR3 spans 13 amino acids. Germline-derived CDR1 and CDR2 are ENHRY and SYGVKD. The V and J ends lost 3 bases and 2 bases respectively, with 4 bases between them. The CDR3 DNA is TGTGCCATCAGTGACCCCAACACCGGGGAGCTGTTTTTT. It translates to CAISDPNTGELFF.

The V and J genes are TRBV13 and TRBJ2-1; 14 bases are a match to TRBD2. The CDR3 consists of 17 residues. In germline, CDR1 is PRHDT, CDR2 FYEKMQ (reference sequence). With V trimmed by 5 bases and J by 4 bases, 7 bases remained unmatched. DNA of the CDR3: TGTGCCAGCAGCAAGGGACTAGCGGGAGACTTATACAATGAGCAGTTCTTC. Its protein is CASSKGLAGDLYNEQFF.

This chain joins TRBV2 and TRBJ1-5; D gene uncertain. This CDR3 spans 13 amino acids. The V and J ends lost 4 bases and 7 bases respectively, with 11 bases between them. Germline lookup yields CDR1 SNHLY and CDR2 FYNNEI. The CDR3 is CASSGSGLQPQHF. CDR3 nucleotide sequence: TGTGCCAGCAGTGGTTCGGGGTTACAGCCCCAGCATTTT.

This clone showed up just a few times. V gene TRBV28 combines with J gene TRBJ2-4; 14 bases align to TRBD2. CDR1 is MDHEN and CDR2 is SYDVKM in the germline V gene. This CDR3 is built from 17 residues. V gave up 5 bases and J gave up 7 bases; unmatched junction bases: 10. The CDR3 protein is CASSATSGRALWNIQYF. CDR3 bases: TGTGCCAGCAGTGCGACTAGCGGGAGGGCCTTGTGGAACATTCAGTACTTC.

The V call is TRBV28, the J call TRBJ1-5; D remains ambiguous. The CDR3 is 12 amino acids. The V gene lost 4 bases and the J gene lost 7 bases, with 8 bases spanning the gap. CDR1 is MDHEN and CDR2 is SYDVKM in the germline V gene. CDR3 residues: CASSSPLQPQHF. The DNA for the CDR3 is TGTGCCAGCAGTTCCCCATTACAGCCCCAGCATTTT.

This rearrangement joins TRBV9 to TRBJ2-1; no reliable D call. V dropped 0 bases and J dropped 0 bases, with 7 bases sitting between them. The V gene's germline CDR1 is SGDLS and CDR2 YYNGEE. This CDR3 is 15 amino acids long. The CDR3 DNA sequence: TGTGCCAGCAGCGTAGAGGGTTTCTCCTACAATGAGCAGTTCTTC. Its protein is CASSVEGFSYNEQFF.

This clone came up a few times. V and J are TRBV10-1 and TRBJ2-7, with D possibly being TRBD2 (5 bases). V was cut by 4 bases and J by 8 bases, with 15 bases left in between. CDR3 length: 13 residues. Germline CDR1 WNHNN, CDR2 SYGVQD (reference sequence). The CDR3 DNA is TGCGCCAGCAGTGGTCGGACTCTTGAGAAGCAGTACTTC. This codes for CASSGRTLEKQYF.

The genes are TRBV28 and TRBJ1-4; D is ambiguous. Germline V gives CDR1 MDHEN, CDR2 SYDVKM. The CDR3 has 12 residues. V was cut by 3 bases and J by 4 bases, with 3 bases left in between. The CDR3 spells CASSLDNEKLFF. CDR3 in DNA: TGTGCCAGCAGTTTGGATAATGAAAAACTGTTTTTT.

As for this clone: Since a much larger clone is just one base distant, this may be a read error. The same CDR3 also results from other DNA sequences found in this sample. CDR3 in amino acids: CASSRDSSSYNEQFF. CDR3 coding DNA: TGCGCCAGCAGCCGGGACTCGAGCTCCTACAATGAGCAGTTCTTC. The gene calls are TRBV5-1 and TRBJ2-1; a weak D match, TRBD2 (6 bases). Between the trimmed V and J ends, which lost 4 bases and 0 bases, there was a span of 11 bases. Germline CDR1 reads SGHRS; CDR2 reads YFSETQ. This CDR3 comprises 15 residues. Supplemented by reference TRBV5-1 and TRBJ2-1, the full variable domain reads KAGVTQTPRYLIKTRGQQVTLSCSPISGHRSVSWYQQTPGQGLQFLFEYFSETQRNKGNFPGRFSGRQFSNSRSEMNVSTLELGDSALYLCASSRDSSSYNEQFFGPGTRLTVL.

CDR3 sequence: CASSQEGDSGRETQYF. The DNA for the CDR3 is TGTGCCAGCAGCCAAGAGGGGGATAGCGGGAGAGAGACCCAGTACTTC. The chain employs TRBV5-4 and TRBJ2-5; 9 bases are a match to TRBD2. CDR1 SGHNT and CDR2 YYREEE come from the germline V gene (reference sequence). This CDR3 contains 16 residues. V lost 4 bases and J lost 4; bases outside the gene matches: 11.

The gene calls are TRBV18 and TRBJ2-1; D gene unclear. V was trimmed by 2 bases and J by 5 bases, leaving 10 bases between them. Looked up from germline, CDR1 is KGHSH and CDR2 is LQKENI. This CDR3 is 14 amino acids long. In DNA, the CDR3 is TGTGCCAGCTCACCAATGCTAGGGAACAATGAGCAGTTCTTC. This sequence encodes CASSPMLGNNEQFF.

V usage is TRBV6-6 and J usage is TRBJ1-4, with D possibly being TRBD1 (6 bases). The V and J ends lost 5 bases and 7 bases respectively, with 17 bases between them. CDR3 length: 15 residues. Germline CDR1 reads MNHNY; CDR2 reads SVGAGI (reference sequence). In DNA form, the CDR3 reads TGTGCCAGCAGTCCAGCGGGGGCGCGAAGTGAAAAACTGTTTTTT. It codes for CASSPAGARSEKLFF.

This chain joins TRBV5-1 and TRBJ2-2; D remains ambiguous. Between the trimmed V and J ends, which lost 0 bases and 0 bases, there was a span of 3 bases. CDR3 size: 14 residues. In germline, CDR1 is SGHRS, CDR2 YFSETQ. The CDR3 reads CASSLEANTGELFF. The CDR3 coding sequence is TGCGCCAGCAGCTTGGAAGCGAACACCGGGGAGCTGTTTTTT.

This rearrangement joins TRBV28 to TRBJ1-5; TRBD1 matches at 9 bases. The V gene end was trimmed by 7 bases and the J gene end by 7 bases; junction bases not matched to a gene: 11. The CDR3 contains 15 residues. Germline lookup yields CDR1 MDHEN and CDR2 SYDVKM. CDR3: CASNPGTGYSQPQHF. The CDR3, as DNA: TGTGCCAGCAACCCCGGGACAGGGTATTCGCAGCCCCAGCATTTT. Looking up the rest from reference TRBV28 and TRBJ1-5 gives the full variable domain: DVKVTQSSRYLVKRTGEKVFLECVQDMDHENMFWYRQDPGLGLRLIYFSYDVKMKEKGDIPEGYSVSREKKERFSLILESASTNQTSMYLCASNPGTGYSQPQHFGDGTRLSIL.

The V call is TRBV5-1, the J call TRBJ2-7; D gene uncertain. CDR3 length: 14 residues. The V and J ends lost 0 bases and 5 bases respectively, with 12 bases between them. CDR1 SGHRS and CDR2 YFSETQ come from the germline V gene. CDR3 bases: TGCGCCAGCAGCTTGGGGGTAGCTTATGACGAGCAGTACTTC. Translated, it gives CASSLGVAYDEQYF.

The table lists this clone with many counts. J is TRBJ2-7 and V is TRBV27, with 8 bases identical to TRBD1. Germline loops: CDR1 MNHEY, CDR2 SMNVEV (reference sequence). With V trimmed by 5 bases and J by 2 bases, 2 bases remained unmatched. This CDR3 contains 13 residues. CDR3 sequence: CASSGQGPYEQYF. As DNA, the CDR3 is TGTGCCAGCAGTGGACAGGGTCCCTACGAGCAGTACTTC.

CDR3 sequence reads: CASGTLPGNQPQHF. The CDR3 DNA reads TGTGCCAGCGGGACACTCCCGGGAAATCAGCCCCAGCATTTT. The gene calls are TRBV28 and TRBJ1-5; possible D gene TRBD1, 6 bases. The CDR3 contains 14 residues. The germline V gene encodes CDR1 MDHEN and CDR2 SYDVKM. Trimming cost V 8 bases and J 4 bases, with 15 bases left between them.